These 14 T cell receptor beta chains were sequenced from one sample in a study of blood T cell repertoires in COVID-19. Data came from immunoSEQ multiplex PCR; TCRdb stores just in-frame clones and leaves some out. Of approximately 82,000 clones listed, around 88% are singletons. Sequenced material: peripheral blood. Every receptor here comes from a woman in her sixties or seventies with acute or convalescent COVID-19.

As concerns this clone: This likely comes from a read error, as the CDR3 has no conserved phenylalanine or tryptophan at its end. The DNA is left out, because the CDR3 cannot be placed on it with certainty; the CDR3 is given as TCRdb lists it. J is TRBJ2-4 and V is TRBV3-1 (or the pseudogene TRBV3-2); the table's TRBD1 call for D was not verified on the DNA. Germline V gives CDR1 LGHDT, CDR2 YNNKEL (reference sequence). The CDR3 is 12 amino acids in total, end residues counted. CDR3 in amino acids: CASSQDGQGPSL.

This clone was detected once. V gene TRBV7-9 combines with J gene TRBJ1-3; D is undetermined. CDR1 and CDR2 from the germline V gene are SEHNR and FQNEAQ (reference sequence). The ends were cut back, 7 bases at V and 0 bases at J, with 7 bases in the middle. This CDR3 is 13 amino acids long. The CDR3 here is CASTLFSGNTIYF. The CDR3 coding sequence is TGTGCCAGCACCCTGTTCTCTGGAAACACCATATATTTT. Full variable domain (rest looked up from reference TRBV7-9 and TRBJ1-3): DTGVSQNPRHKITKRGQNVTFRCDPISEHNRLYWYRQTLGQGPEFLTYFQNEAQLEKSRLLSDRFSAERPKGSFSTLEIQRTEQGDSAMYLCASTLFSGNTIYFGEGSWLTVV.

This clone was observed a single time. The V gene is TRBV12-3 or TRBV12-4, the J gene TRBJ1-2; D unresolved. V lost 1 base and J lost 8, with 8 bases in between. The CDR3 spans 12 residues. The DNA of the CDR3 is TGTGCCAGCAGTTTAGGACCGGGGGGCTACACCTTC. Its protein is CASSLGPGGYTF.

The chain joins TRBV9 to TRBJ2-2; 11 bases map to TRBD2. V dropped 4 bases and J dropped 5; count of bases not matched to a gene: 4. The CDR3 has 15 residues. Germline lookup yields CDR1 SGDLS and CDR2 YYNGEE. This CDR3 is CASSKLAGETGELFF. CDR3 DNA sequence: TGTGCCAGCAGCAAACTAGCGGGAGAAACCGGGGAGCTGTTTTTT.

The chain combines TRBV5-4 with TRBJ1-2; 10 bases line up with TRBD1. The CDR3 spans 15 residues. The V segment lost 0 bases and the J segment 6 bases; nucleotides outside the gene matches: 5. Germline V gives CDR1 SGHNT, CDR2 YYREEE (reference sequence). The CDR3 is CASSLVGQGSNGYTF. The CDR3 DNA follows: TGTGCCAGCAGCTTGGTGGGACAGGGGTCGAATGGCTACACCTTC.

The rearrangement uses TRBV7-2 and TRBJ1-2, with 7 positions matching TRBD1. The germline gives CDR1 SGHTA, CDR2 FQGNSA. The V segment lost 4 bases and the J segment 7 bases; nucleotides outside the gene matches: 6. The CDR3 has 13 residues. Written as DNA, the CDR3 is TGTGCCAGCAGCTATCTGCCAGGGGGTGGCTACACCTTC. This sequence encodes CASSYLPGGGYTF.

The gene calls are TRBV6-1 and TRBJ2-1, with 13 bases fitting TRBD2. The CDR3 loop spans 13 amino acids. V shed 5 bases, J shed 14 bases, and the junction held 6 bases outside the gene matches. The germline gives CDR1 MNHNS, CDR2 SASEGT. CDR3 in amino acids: CASSPGLAGVEFF. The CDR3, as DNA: TGTGCCAGCAGTCCTGGACTAGCGGGGGTGGAGTTCTTC.

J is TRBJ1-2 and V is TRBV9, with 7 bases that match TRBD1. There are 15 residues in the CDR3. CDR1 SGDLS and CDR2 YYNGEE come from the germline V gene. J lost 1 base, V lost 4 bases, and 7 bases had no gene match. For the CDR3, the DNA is TGTGCCAGCAGCATAGGGACAGCGGTTAACTATGGCTACACCTTC. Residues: CASSIGTAVNYGYTF.

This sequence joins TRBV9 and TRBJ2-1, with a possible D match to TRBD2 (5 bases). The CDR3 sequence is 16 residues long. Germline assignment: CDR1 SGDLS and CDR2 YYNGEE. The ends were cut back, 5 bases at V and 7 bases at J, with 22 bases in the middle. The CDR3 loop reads CASSLSPSRSGNEQFF. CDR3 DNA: TGTGCCAGCAGTCTCAGCCCTAGCCGGAGTGGTAATGAGCAGTTCTTC.

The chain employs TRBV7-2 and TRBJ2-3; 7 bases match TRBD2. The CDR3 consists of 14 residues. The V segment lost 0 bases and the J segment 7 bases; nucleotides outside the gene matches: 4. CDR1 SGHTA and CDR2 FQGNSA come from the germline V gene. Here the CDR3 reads CASSLAASGYTQYF. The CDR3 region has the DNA TGTGCCAGCAGCTTAGCGGCTAGCGGCTATACGCAGTATTTT.

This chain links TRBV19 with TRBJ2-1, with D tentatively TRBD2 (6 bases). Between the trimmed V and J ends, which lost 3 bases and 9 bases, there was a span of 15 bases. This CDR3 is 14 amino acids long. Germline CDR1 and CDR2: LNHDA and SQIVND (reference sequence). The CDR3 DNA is TGTGCCAGTAGTATTCAGTCAGCGGGTAGTGAGCAGTTCTTC. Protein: CASSIQSAGSEQFF.

The CDR3 sequence is CASSLRTSGTDTQYF. As DNA, the CDR3 is TGTGCCAGCAGCTTGAGGACTAGCGGAACAGATACGCAGTATTTT. The genes are TRBV5-4 and TRBJ2-3; 10 bases agree with TRBD2. CDR3 length: 15 residues. The V and J ends lost 1 base and 3 bases, in that order; junction bases with no gene match: 2. Germline V lookup: CDR1 SGHNT, CDR2 YYREEE (reference sequence).

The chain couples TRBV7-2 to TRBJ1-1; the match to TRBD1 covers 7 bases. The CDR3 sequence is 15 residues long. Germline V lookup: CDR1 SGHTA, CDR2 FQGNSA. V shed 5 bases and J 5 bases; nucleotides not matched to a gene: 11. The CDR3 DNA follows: TGTGCCAGCAGCCCACGACAGGGTGGAGGGACTGAAGCTTTCTTT. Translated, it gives CASSPRQGGGTEAFF.

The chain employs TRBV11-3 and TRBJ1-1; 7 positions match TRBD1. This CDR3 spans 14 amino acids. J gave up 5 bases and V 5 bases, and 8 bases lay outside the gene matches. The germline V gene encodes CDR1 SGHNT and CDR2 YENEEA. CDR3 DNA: TGTGCCAGCAGCCGGGGACAGACCGCAACTGAAGCTTTCTTT. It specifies CASSRGQTATEAFF.